This entry lists 32 T cell receptor beta chains sequenced from one sample in a study of T cells in Graves' hyperthyroidism and ophthalmopathy. Using RNA transcripts as the source, TCR beta CDR3 regions were amplified. Carried out on the TCR CDR3, a first-round RT-PCR used the HTBI primer set. TCRdb reprocessed the multiplex PCR reads with MiXCR, giving one entry per CDR3 protein. Of around 600,000 distinct CDR3 sequences in the sample, about a sixth were seen once. The sample comprised blood. The source of these receptors is a woman between 40 and 50 years old with Graves' ophthalmopathy.

This clonotype was counted a few times. CDR3 protein: CATLVRATEAFF. The CDR3 DNA follows: TGTGCCACCCTTGTCCGGGCCACTGAAGCTTTCTTT. This chain connects TRBV28 to TRBJ1-1; D not resolved. Trimming removed 10 bases at V and 4 bases at J, with 13 bases between. Germline V gene sequence: CDR1 MDHEN, CDR2 SYDVKM. The CDR3 length is 12 residues. Variable domain in full (rest from reference TRBV28 and TRBJ1-1): DVKVTQSSRYLVKRTGEKVFLECVQDMDHENMFWYRQDPGLGLRLIYFSYDVKMKEKGDIPEGYSVSREKKERFSLILESASTNQTSMYLCATLVRATEAFFGQGTRLTVV.

As to this clonotype: This sequence may be a read error, since a much larger clone differs from it by one base. The chain carries TRBV2 and TRBJ2-1; D is perhaps TRBD2 (6 bases). The germline gives CDR1 SNHLY, CDR2 FYNNEI. The CDR3 is made up of 13 amino acids. The ends were cut back, 10 bases at V and 6 bases at J, with 16 bases in the middle. The CDR3 loop reads CANFRDSLNEQFF. The CDR3 nucleotides read TGTGCCAACTTCCGGGACTCACTCAATGAGCAGTTCTTC.

The chain carries TRBV20-1 and TRBJ2-1; maybe TRBD2 (6 bases). The CDR3 is 13 amino acids. Trimming left V 8 bases short and J 6 bases short, with 17 bases between. Germline CDR1 and CDR2: DFQATT and SNEGSKA (reference sequence). The CDR3 DNA reads as TGCAGTTCCGGGACTCCCAACCTCAATGAGCAGTTCTTC. Protein: CSSGTPNLNEQFF.

The chain combines TRBV28 with TRBJ2-7; no clear D. The CDR3 length is 13 residues. V lost 7 bases to trimming and J lost 7 bases, with 17 bases between them. Germline CDR1 reads MDHEN; CDR2 reads SYDVKM. The CDR3 DNA is TGTGCCAGCATAACCGGTGGGGAAAGGGAGCAGTACTTC. This codes for CASITGGEREQYF.

This clonotype was detected only a few times. The chain carries TRBV7-9 and TRBJ1-5; TRBD1 might be the D (6 bases). V was trimmed by 10 bases and J by 10 bases, leaving 23 bases between them. Germline V gives CDR1 SEHNR, CDR2 FQNEAQ (reference sequence). The CDR3 length is 14 residues. DNA of the CDR3: TGTGCCACCTCCGGGACACTCGCAATCGACCCCCAGCATTTT. Translated: CATSGTLAIDPQHF.

The chain couples TRBV9 to TRBJ2-2, with 9 nucleotides matching TRBD1. The CDR3 length is 14 residues. Germline values: CDR1 SGDLS, CDR2 YYNGEE. Germline trimming cut 1 base from V and 6 bases from J; bases unmatched to any gene: 1. CDR3 nucleotides: TGTGCCAGCAGCGTAAGGACAGGGGCCGGGGAGCTGTTTTTT. This encodes CASSVRTGAGELFF.

This clonotype was found many times. The junction shows a germline mismatch at one end, possibly a read error. The J gene is TRBJ1-1, the V gene TRBV5-1; D possibly corresponds to TRBD1 (5 bases). This CDR3 contains 11 residues. Germline V gene data show CDR1 as SGHRS and CDR2 as YFSETQ. CDR3 sequence reads: CASSLGTEAFF. The CDR3 nucleotides read TGTGCCAGCAGCTTAGGGACGGAAGCTTTCTTT. The variable domain in full, with the rest retrieved from reference TRBV5-1 and TRBJ1-1, is KAGVTQTPRYLIKTRGQQVTLSCSPISGHRSVSWYQQTPGQGLQFLFEYFSETQRNKGNFPGRFSGRQFSNSRSEMNVSTLELGDSALYLCASSLGTEAFFGQGTRLTVV.

V and J are TRBV19 and TRBJ2-1, with 7 bases identical to TRBD2. CDR1 is LNHDA, CDR2 SQIVND, per germline (reference sequence). The CDR3 has 12 residues. With V trimmed by 3 bases and J by 14 bases, 7 bases remained unmatched. CDR3 residues: CASSIESGIKFF. CDR3 nucleotides: TGTGCCAGTAGTATCGAAAGCGGGATTAAGTTCTTC.

In its sample, this clonotype was seen many times. The chain links TRBV2 to TRBJ1-1; D ambiguous. Germline CDR1 SNHLY, CDR2 FYNNEI. The V end was cut by 5 bases, the J end by 0 bases, with 10 bases between. The CDR3 has 14 residues. The CDR3 region is CASSIRVMNTEAFF. The CDR3 bases are TGTGCCAGCAGTATTAGGGTCATGAACACTGAAGCTTTCTTT.

This clonotype showed up many times. The chain couples TRBV11-2 to TRBJ2-1; 12 bases are shared with TRBD2. Trimming removed 6 bases from V and 7 bases from J; junction bases left unmatched: 10. The CDR3 is 16 amino acids. Germline V lookup: CDR1 SGHAT, CDR2 FQNNGV. The CDR3 DNA follows: TGTGCCAGCAGACGGGCCGGGACTAGCGGGTCAAATGAGCAGTTCTTC. Its protein is CASRRAGTSGSNEQFF. The whole variable domain, filled in from reference TRBV11-2 and TRBJ2-1, reads EAGVAQSPRYKIIEKRQSVAFWCNPISGHATLYWYQQILGQGPKLLIQFQNNGVVDDSQLPKDRFSAERLKGVDSTLKIQPAKLEDSAVYLCASRRAGTSGSNEQFFGPGTRLTVL.

The rearrangement links TRBV6-2 or TRBV6-3 to TRBJ2-7, with a possible D match to TRBD2 (5 bases). Germline assignment: CDR1 MNHEY and CDR2 SVGEGT. Trimming cost V 8 bases and J 4 bases, with 24 bases left between them. CDR3 length: 16 amino acids. CDR3 sequence reads: CASGLLAPRHPYEQYF. The DNA for the CDR3 is TGTGCCAGCGGACTCCTCGCGCCTCGTCACCCTTACGAGCAGTACTTC.

The chain links TRBV4-1 to TRBJ2-5; 7 bases agree with TRBD2. CDR3 size: 17 residues. V dropped 7 bases and J dropped 7; count of bases not matched to a gene: 21. Germline lookup yields CDR1 MGHRA and CDR2 YSYEKL. DNA for the CDR3: TGCGCCAGCATCCCCCACATCGGGGACTACGGTCGTCGGACCCAGTACTTC. Its protein product is CASIPHIGDYGRRTQYF.

This clonotype has a handful of counts. V gene TRBV27 combines with J gene TRBJ1-5; D is possibly TRBD1 (5 bases). CDR1 and CDR2 (germline): MNHEY, SMNVEV (reference sequence). V was clipped by 0 bases and J by 7 bases, with 10 bases between them. The CDR3 totals 14 residues. Here the CDR3 reads CASSLSQGRQPQHF. The CDR3 DNA is TGTGCCAGCAGTTTATCGCAGGGTCGACAGCCCCAGCATTTT.

V and J are TRBV28 and TRBJ1-3, with 7 bases that match TRBD1. Germline CDR1 and CDR2: MDHEN and SYDVKM. Trimming removed 3 bases from V and 5 bases from J; junction bases left unmatched: 4. This CDR3 is 14 amino acids long. CDR3 residues: CASSLDRTRNTIYF. The CDR3 nucleotides read TGTGCCAGCAGTTTGGACAGGACGAGAAACACCATATATTTT.

There are many counts of this clonotype. The junction departs from the called germline gene at one end, perhaps through a read error. The gene calls are TRBV7-3 and TRBJ1-1; weak D call: TRBD1 (6 bases). The CDR3 has 13 amino acids. Germline V gene data show CDR1 as SGHTA and CDR2 as FQGTGA. CDR3 sequence (DNA): TGTGCCAGCAGATTAAATGCGCAGGGGAACGCTTTCTTT. This sequence encodes CASRLNAQGNAFF.

To note about this clonotype: A much larger clone sits a single nucleotide away, making a read error possible. V is TRBV6-2 or TRBV6-3 and J is TRBJ2-7; D is uncertain. CDR3 length equals 12 residues. Germline V CDR1 and CDR2: MNHEY, SVGEGT. V lost 6 bases, J lost 7 bases, and 13 bases lay in between. CDR3 DNA: TGTGCCAGCAGGGATGGTTGGGATGAGCAGTACTTC. This translates into CASRDGWDEQYF.

This clonotype was seen many times. The V gene is TRBV5-1, the J gene TRBJ1-1; D remains ambiguous. Germline V gene data show CDR1 as SGHRS and CDR2 as YFSETQ. This CDR3 comprises 14 residues. Trimming took off 0 bases at V and 4 bases at J, with 10 bases between the two ends. The CDR3 loop is CASSLGVVGTEAFF. As DNA, the CDR3 is TGCGCCAGCAGCTTGGGTGTAGTGGGCACTGAAGCTTTCTTT.

This clonotype has ten or more counts. This CDR3 reads CSARDRSLQGDSYEQYF. Here the CDR3 DNA reads TGCAGTGCTAGAGATCGCTCCCTCCAGGGGGACTCCTACGAGCAGTACTTC. The V call is TRBV20-1, the J call TRBJ2-7; 7 bases line up with TRBD1. Per the germline V gene, CDR1 is DFQATT and CDR2 is SNEGSKA (reference sequence). V gave up 0 bases and J gave up 0 bases; unmatched junction bases: 11. The CDR3 totals 17 residues.

This clonotype occurred a few times. The chain is built from TRBV6-1 and TRBJ2-7; 11 bases agree with TRBD2. The CDR3 is 13 amino acids. Germline V CDR1 and CDR2: MNHNS, SASEGT. V shed 7 bases, J shed 2 bases, and the junction held 1 base outside the gene matches. The CDR3 loop is CASTTSGTYEQYF. CDR3 nucleotides: TGTGCCAGCACGACTAGCGGGACCTACGAGCAGTACTTC.

V is TRBV4-1 and J is TRBJ2-7, with D perhaps matching TRBD1 or TRBD2 (5 bases each). The CDR3 sequence is 15 residues long. Trimming stripped 1 base from V and 2 bases from J, with 12 bases between. Per the germline V gene, CDR1 is MGHRA and CDR2 is YSYEKL. The CDR3 here is CASSQGDLVPYEQYF. In DNA form, the CDR3 reads TGCGCCAGCAGCCAAGGGGACCTCGTCCCCTACGAGCAGTACTTC.

This clonotype has more than one count but fewer than ten. Mismatch with germline at one junction end may stem from a read error. The V call is TRBV28, the J call TRBJ1-1; D is undetermined. Germline-derived CDR1 and CDR2 are MDHEN and SYDVKM. The CDR3 extends over 12 amino acids. CDR3 amino acids: CAGMTSNTGAFF. The CDR3 bases are TGTGCCGGAATGACCTCGAACACTGGAGCTTTCTTT. The whole variable domain, filled in from reference TRBV28 and TRBJ1-1, reads DVKVTQSSRYLVKRTGEKVFLECVQDMDHENMFWYRQDPGLGLRLIYFSYDVKMKEKGDIPEGYSVSREKKERFSLILESASTNQTSMYLCAGMTSNTGAFFGQGTRLTVV.

Comments on this clonotype: A much larger clonotype is one base distant, so this may be a read error. This sequence joins TRBV2 and TRBJ2-5; a possible D gene is TRBD1 (5 bases). This CDR3 spans 13 amino acids. Germline CDR1 SNHLY, CDR2 FYNNEI. Trimming cost V 10 bases and J 3 bases, with 15 bases left between them. CDR3 amino acids: CANRMLLEETQYF. CDR3 DNA sequence: TGTGCCAACAGGATGCTTTTGGAAGAGACCCAGTACTTC. The full variable domain, in which reference TRBV2 and TRBJ2-5 provide the parts outside the CDR3, is EPEVTQTPSHQVTQMGQEVILRCVPISNHLYFYWYRQILGQKVEFLVSFYNNEISEKSEIFDDQFSVERPDGSNFTLKIRSTKLEDSAMYFCANRMLLEETQYFGPGTRLLVL.

This clonotype was found many times. This chain joins TRBV5-5 and TRBJ2-1; D gene uncertain. The CDR3 extends over 13 amino acids. V was cut by 2 bases and J by 8 bases, with 11 bases left in between. CDR1 SGHKS and CDR2 YYEKEE come from the germline V gene (reference sequence). CDR3 in amino acids: CASSFGPADEQFF. CDR3 DNA sequence: TGTGCCAGCAGCTTCGGACCAGCCGATGAGCAGTTCTTC. Looking up the rest from reference TRBV5-5 and TRBJ2-1 gives the full variable domain: DAGVTQSPTHLIKTRGQQVTLRCSPISGHKSVSWYQQVLGQGPQFIFQYYEKEERGRGNFPDRFSARQFPNYSSELNVNALLLGDSALYLCASSFGPADEQFFGPGTRLTVL.

This clonotype has a count of ten or more. V and J are TRBV2 and TRBJ2-3, with 10 bases that match TRBD1. Germline V gives CDR1 SNHLY, CDR2 FYNNEI. The J segment lost 5 bases and the V segment lost 4 bases, leaving 12 bases of the junction unmatched. This CDR3 has 17 amino acids. For the CDR3, the DNA is TGTGCCAGCAGTGCGGGGAGGACAGGGGGTATAGGAGATACGCAGTATTTT. It codes for CASSAGRTGGIGDTQYF.

This clonotype was counted between two and nine times. This chain connects TRBV20-1 to TRBJ2-3; TRBD1 matches at 10 bases. The CDR3 has 13 amino acids. In germline, CDR1 is DFQATT, CDR2 SNEGSKA (reference sequence). Unmatched junction bases numbered 4, after V lost 4 bases and J lost 6 bases. CDR3 residues: CSAIRQGADTQYF. Written as DNA, the CDR3 is TGCAGTGCTATTAGACAGGGGGCCGATACGCAGTATTTT.

This chain connects TRBV9 to TRBJ2-3; 8 positions agree with TRBD1. The CDR3 loop spans 14 amino acids. The ends lost 5 bases at V and 4 bases at J; junction bases unmatched: 6. The germline V gene encodes CDR1 SGDLS and CDR2 YYNGEE. CDR3 nucleotide sequence: TGTGCCAGCAGTAAGGACAGGGTTGCAGATACGCAGTATTTT. It specifies CASSKDRVADTQYF.

This clonotype was seen at least ten times. The chain joins TRBV27 to TRBJ2-7; tentative D call: TRBD1 (6 bases). The length of the CDR3 is 13 residues. Germline V gene data show CDR1 as MNHEY and CDR2 as SMNVEV (reference sequence). The V end was cut by 6 bases, the J end by 3 bases, with 12 bases between. This CDR3 reads CASSLRGGYEQYF. The CDR3 DNA reads as TGTGCCAGCAGCTTGAGAGGGGGCTACGAGCAGTACTTC.

This clonotype has at least ten counts. The chain couples TRBV29-1 to TRBJ1-3; D is unclear. V was pared by 0 bases and J by 1 base, with 7 bases between. Germline lookup yields CDR1 SQVTM and CDR2 ANQGSEA. The CDR3 extends over 14 amino acids. The CDR3: CSVEDPNSGNTIYF. The CDR3 DNA is TGCAGCGTTGAAGATCCAAATTCTGGAAACACCATATATTTT.

Many counts were recorded for this clonotype. V gene TRBV30 combines with J gene TRBJ2-1, with TRBD2 as a possible D gene (5 bases). V shed 4 bases and J shed 7 bases, with 11 bases lying between them. Germline V gene sequence: CDR1 GTSNPN, CDR2 SVGIG (reference sequence). The CDR3 is made up of 12 amino acids. The CDR3 is CAWKEGTNEQFF. In DNA form, the CDR3 reads TGTGCCTGGAAAGAGGGTACTAATGAGCAGTTCTTC. The variable domain in full, completed from reference TRBV30 and TRBJ2-1, reads SQTIHQWPATLVQPVGSPLSLECTVEGTSNPNLYWYRQAAGRGLQLLFYSVGIGQISSEVPQNLSASRPQDRQFILSSKKLLLSDSGFYLCAWKEGTNEQFFGPGTRLTVL.

The chain joins TRBV6-2 or TRBV6-3 to TRBJ2-4; D ambiguous. CDR1 is MNHEY, CDR2 SVGEGT, per germline. This CDR3 contains 16 residues. Trimming took 0 bases from V and 4 from J, leaving 13 bases between them. CDR3 coding DNA: TGTGCCAGCAGTTACTCGATTTGGGGTTCTAAAAACATTCAGTACTTC. This gives the protein CASSYSIWGSKNIQYF.

This clonotype has ten or more counts. The chain couples TRBV11-1 to TRBJ2-2, with TRBD2 matching 7 bases. The germline V gene has CDR1 SGHAT and CDR2 FQDESV (reference sequence). The CDR3 consists of 17 residues. V was clipped by 7 bases and J by 4 bases; unmatched bases: 15. In DNA form, the CDR3 reads TGTGCCAGCACCCAAAGGGATAGCGGGTCAGCCACCGGGGAGCTGTTTTTT. As protein: CASTQRDSGSATGELFF. Full variable domain (rest looked up from reference TRBV11-1 and TRBJ2-2): EAEVAQSPRYKITEKSQAVAFWCDPISGHATLYWYRQILGQGPELLVQFQDESVVDDSQLPKDRFSAERLKGVDSTLKIQPAELGDSAMYLCASTQRDSGSATGELFFGEGSRLTVL.

This rearrangement joins TRBV24-1 to TRBJ2-1; D is unclear. The V and J ends lost 1 base and 7 bases respectively, with 1 base between them. CDR1 KGHDR and CDR2 SFDVKD come from the germline V gene. CDR3 size: 11 residues. The CDR3 region has the DNA TGTGCCACCAGTGATTTTAATGAGCAGTTCTTC. Protein product: CATSDFNEQFF.